The 4 T cell receptor beta chains below all came from one sample that was sequenced in a study of blood T cells in healthy people across ages. Through a sample-barcoded 5' primer and a J-beta primer mix, a second PCR was run for roughly 7 to 12 cycles. TCRdb independently ran MiXCR on the 5' RACE reads; one entry per CDR3 protein. This sample has roughly 680,000 distinct CDR3 sequences, with under 25% found just once. The sample consisted of blood. These receptors came from a man aged 70-80 years in good health.

There are a few counts of this clonotype. The rearrangement joins TRBV4-1 to TRBJ2-5; possible D gene TRBD1, 5 bases. TRBJ2-7 matches the DNA end more closely, so the J call is doubtful. The CDR3 is 13 amino acids. CDR1 MGHRA and CDR2 YSYEKL come from the germline V gene. This CDR3 reads CASSQKGAYEQYF. The CDR3 DNA sequence: TGCGCCAGCAGCCAGAAAGGGGCGTACGAGCAGTACTTC.

The DNA of the CDR3 is TGCAGTGCTAGAGATCAGAGCGGGAGGTCCTACGAGCAGTACTTC. As protein: CSARDQSGRSYEQYF. This sequence joins TRBV20-1 and TRBJ2-5, with 9 bases aligning to TRBD2. The DNA end favors TRBJ2-7, so the J call may be wrong. Germline assignment: CDR1 DFQATT and CDR2 SNEGSKA (reference sequence). The CDR3 length is 15 residues.

This chain links TRBV7-2 with TRBJ2-7; 8 bases are a match to TRBD2. The CDR3 totals 15 residues. Per germline, CDR1 SGHTA and CDR2 FQGNSA. Trimming cost V 0 bases and J 5 bases; bases outside gene matches: 6. CDR3: CASSLANGRADEQYF. CDR3 bases: TGTGCCAGCAGCTTAGCCAACGGGAGGGCAGACGAGCAGTACTTC.

The chain combines TRBV7-2 with TRBJ2-3; possibly TRBD1 for D (6 bases). Germline CDR1 SGHTA, CDR2 FQGNSA. The V gene lost 5 bases and the J gene lost 1 base, with 13 bases spanning the gap. This CDR3 contains 15 residues. CDR3 coding DNA: TGTGCCAGCAGCCAACAAGGACAGCGCACAGATACGCAGTATTTT. This sequence encodes CASSQQGQRTDTQYF.